A single sample gave rise to the 9 T cell receptor beta chains below, sequenced in a study of cytomegalovirus exposure and HLA in healthy donors. Use of 60 Vbeta and 13 Jbeta primers characterized the PCR. Some clones are missing from TCRdb's copy, which holds only in-frame ones; the method was immunoSEQ multiplex PCR. This sample has 60,000 or so clones, with around 85% found just once. Sequencing was performed on PBMCs. These receptors were obtained from a man in his forties in good health and CMV-seronegative.

V gene TRBV6-1 combines with J gene TRBJ2-7, with D hard to call. Trimming removed 1 base at V and 3 bases at J, with 10 bases between. The germline CDR1 and CDR2 sequences are MNHNS and SASEGT. The CDR3 contains 14 residues. CDR3 DNA: TGTGCCAGCAGTGAAGGGTCGGGTATCTACGAGCAGTACGTC. The encoded protein is CASSEGSGIYEQYV.

The genes are TRBV11-2 and TRBJ1-1; D might be TRBD1 (5 bases). Trimming cost V 2 bases and J 5 bases, with 15 bases left between them. Germline V gene sequence: CDR1 SGHAT, CDR2 FQNNGV. The CDR3 is 15 amino acids. This CDR3 is CASSLSGSVETEAFF. CDR3 bases: TGTGCCAGCAGCTTATCAGGGTCGGTGGAAACTGAAGCTTTCTTT.

As for this clone: One end of the junction fails to match germline, which may point to a read error. This chain links TRBV10-2 with TRBJ1-1; 10 bases fit TRBD1. Per the germline V gene, CDR1 is WSHSY and CDR2 is SAAADI. The CDR3 spans 15 residues. The CDR3 region is CASSEDRGLDTEDFF. The CDR3 DNA reads as TGCGCCAGCAGTGAGGACAGGGGGCTCGACACTGAAGATTTCTTT.

V gene TRBV4-1 combines with J gene TRBJ2-5; 7 bases map to TRBD2. The CDR3 length is 17 residues. The germline V gene has CDR1 MGHRA and CDR2 YSYEKL. V shed 2 bases and J 1 base; nucleotides not matched to a gene: 10. As DNA, the CDR3 is TGCGCCAGCAGCCAACTGCCCCCCGGGACTACCCAAGAGACCCAGTACTTC. This translates into CASSQLPPGTTQETQYF.

The CDR3, as DNA: TGTGCCAGCAGCGTAGGGCTAGCGCAACGCAATGAGCAGTTCTTC. This translates into CASSVGLAQRNEQFF. The J gene is TRBJ2-1, the V gene TRBV9; a possible D gene is TRBD2 (6 bases). The CDR3 is 15 amino acids. V gave up 0 bases and J gave up 6 bases, with 13 bases separating them. Germline CDR1 reads SGDLS; CDR2 reads YYNGEE.

The V and J genes are TRBV5-1 and TRBJ2-3; 7 positions match TRBD1. Trimming cost V 0 bases and J 3 bases; bases outside gene matches: 7. The germline CDR1 and CDR2 sequences are SGHRS and YFSETQ. The CDR3 is 16 residues long. Written as DNA, the CDR3 is TGCGCCAGCAGCTTGGCGAACAGGGGTGGTACAGATACGCAGTATTTT. Translated: CASSLANRGGTDTQYF.

This clone appeared a few times. The rearrangement links TRBV5-1 to TRBJ2-3, with a possible D match to TRBD1 (6 bases). CDR3 length: 15 residues. Per germline, CDR1 SGHRS and CDR2 YFSETQ. Trimming took 4 bases from V and 0 from J, leaving 12 bases between them. CDR3 amino acids: CASSHRQDSTDTQYF. The CDR3 DNA reads TGCGCCAGCAGCCACAGACAGGATAGCACAGATACGCAGTATTTT.

The chain is built from TRBV5-1 and TRBJ1-4; D gene uncertain. Germline V gene sequence: CDR1 SGHRS, CDR2 YFSETQ. The CDR3 runs 14 residues. Trimming cost V 0 bases and J 7 bases, with 10 bases left between them. The DNA for the CDR3 is TGCGCCAGCAGCTTGGTGGGCAGTGGTGAAAAACTGTTTTTT. It specifies CASSLVGSGEKLFF.

The chain links TRBV6-6 to TRBJ1-4, with D perhaps matching TRBD1 (5 bases). V was pared by 11 bases and J by 8 bases, with 18 bases between. The V gene's germline CDR1 is MNHNY and CDR2 SVGAGI (reference sequence). The CDR3 is 13 residues long. The CDR3 sequence: CAVTIVGGEKLFF. In DNA form, the CDR3 reads TGTGCCGTTACGATCGTCGGGGGAGAAAAACTGTTTTTT.